The source of this T cell receptor (beta chain) is a study of CD8+CD57+ T cells in acquired aplastic anemia. About the research overall: Healthy donor CD4+ samples were sequenced to a depth that averaged around 11 million reads.

TCR beta VDJ and CDR3 profiling used genomic DNA as template. TCRdb reprocessed the reads with MiXCR, giving one entry per CDR3 protein. The repertoire consists of roughly 160,000 distinct CDR3 sequences, with approximately 60% occurring once and the leading ten covering around 45%. The CDR3 covers 12 residues. The germline V gene encodes CDR1 KGHDR and CDR2 SFDVKD. Trimming removed 3 bases at V and 4 bases at J, with 6 bases between. This clonotype was recorded at least ten times. The chain is built from TRBV24-1 and TRBJ2-7; TRBD1 might be the D (6 bases). The TCR sequence derives from a human donor in good health. The sample was sorted CD4+, CD8+, or CD8+CD57+ T cells (not recorded which) from PBMCs. The CDR3 loop is CATSDRGYEQYF. In DNA form, the CDR3 reads TGTGCCACCAGTGATAGGGGGTACGAGCAGTACTTC.